This TCR beta chain was sequenced for a study of OX40 agonist ivuxolimab in advanced cancers. As for the study in general: Cohort: 75% to 90% men, mean age around 61, aged about 20 to 90. Study-wide results and caveats: Dosing at 0.1 to 3.0 mg/kg was accompanied by clonal expansion of CD4+ and CD8+ blood T cells by week 6.

Clones were read by immunoSEQ multiplex PCR, and TCRdb kept only the in-frame ones, dropping some. The repertoire holds 65,000 to 90,000 clones, with over 75% as singletons. The CDR3 totals 15 residues. Trimming pared 2 bases from V and 10 bases from J, leaving 15 bases between. In germline, CDR1 is MNHEY, CDR2 SVGAGI. With respect to this clone: No antigen is known for it.

The clonotype was recovered from an adult with an advanced solid tumor such as melanoma, head and neck, liver or kidney cancer. Sequences were derived from CD4+ or CD8+ T cells sorted from blood, sampled in a trial of the OX40 agonist ivuxolimab. This chain connects TRBV6-5 to TRBJ1-6; D is possibly TRBD1 (5 bases). The CDR3 sequence: CASSYRGNQRSPLHF. The DNA of the CDR3 is TGTGCCAGCAGTTACCGGGGCAATCAGAGGTCACCCCTCCACTTT.